Each of the 29 T cell receptor beta chains below was sequenced from the same sample in a study of human T cells and chemical hapten exposure. Time point meaning: patch test 2, 6 weeks after DPC sensitization. The sample's treatment: therapeutic diphenylcyclopropenone sensitization with weekly scalp DPC. It was from unfractionated whole blood that total RNA was extracted. From the RACE reads, TCRdb called clonotypes with MiXCR, one entry per CDR3 protein. The sample has roughly 43,000 distinct CDR3 sequences, about 9.6% seen once. The sequences come from whole blood, collected in connection with sensitization to the hapten diphenylcyclopropenone (DPC). The receptors shown here come from a woman under 40 with alopecia areata. Some clones in this sample may be carry-over from other donors' samples.

This clonotype was picked up a small number of times. The chain is built from TRBV5-4 and TRBJ2-5; tentatively, D is TRBD2 (5 bases). This CDR3 contains 15 residues. V gave up 4 bases and J gave up 2 bases, with 15 bases separating them. CDR1 and CDR2 from the germline V gene are SGHNT and YYREEE (reference sequence). The CDR3 nucleotides read TGTGCCAGCAGCCGAGCGGCTGGCGGACAAGAGACCCAGTACTTC. It is translated as CASSRAAGGQETQYF.

This clonotype was recorded a few times. The chain has TRBV19 and TRBJ2-7; TRBD1 aligns across 10 bases. Germline assignment: CDR1 LNHDA and CDR2 SQIVND (reference sequence). The V segment lost 4 bases and the J segment 5 bases; nucleotides outside the gene matches: 8. The CDR3 length is 15 residues. This CDR3 is CASSTGDRGFHEQYF. CDR3 nucleotides: TGTGCCAGTAGTACCGGGGACAGGGGTTTCCACGAGCAGTACTTC.

This clonotype appeared a few times. The chain links TRBV6-5 to TRBJ2-7; D might be TRBD1 (6 bases). Per germline, CDR1 MNHEY and CDR2 SVGAGI. V gave up 6 bases and J gave up 0 bases, with 15 bases separating them. This CDR3 contains 15 residues. The CDR3 DNA follows: TGTGCCAGCAGAGTACAGGGCCCGGGCTCCTACGAGCAGTACTTC. Its translation is CASRVQGPGSYEQYF.

There are a few counts of this clonotype. The chain carries TRBV6-2 or TRBV6-3 and TRBJ2-7; D remains ambiguous. CDR1 is MNHEY and CDR2 is SVGEGT in the germline V gene. Trimming left V 6 bases short and J 2 bases short, with 5 bases between. The CDR3 sequence is 11 residues long. The chain's CDR3 is CASSRPYEQYF. In DNA form, the CDR3 reads TGTGCCAGCAGCCGACCCTACGAGCAGTACTTC.

The chain recombines TRBV10-2 with TRBJ2-3; 7 bases are a match to TRBD2. Trimming at V came to 2 bases and at J to 2 bases, leaving 13 bases not matched to a gene. Per the germline V gene, CDR1 is WSHSY and CDR2 is SAAADI. The CDR3 extends over 18 amino acids. Here the CDR3 DNA reads TGCGCCAGCAGTGAGCCCCCTATGGGGAGCGGGGACACAGATACGCAGTATTTT. Translation gives CASSEPPMGSGDTDTQYF.

This clonotype has only a few counts. The chain employs TRBV4-3 and TRBJ2-1; 8 positions agree with TRBD2. CDR1 and CDR2 (germline): LGHNA, YSLEER. This CDR3 is built from 17 residues. J gave up 5 bases and V 0 bases, and 9 bases lay outside the gene matches. The DNA of the CDR3 is TGCGCCAGCAGCCAAGATCAGGAGGGACTAGTCAACAATGAGCAGTTCTTC. Its translation is CASSQDQEGLVNNEQFF.

This clonotype was seen many times. The chain has TRBV28 and TRBJ2-5; D is perhaps TRBD1 (7 bases). CDR1 and CDR2 (germline): MDHEN, SYDVKM. The CDR3 runs 14 residues. V shed 5 bases and J shed 4 bases, with 14 bases lying between them. In DNA, the CDR3 is TGTGCCAGCAGTCCAGGGGGGCGGTTAGAGACCCAGTACTTC. Its protein product is CASSPGGRLETQYF. The whole variable domain, remainder taken from reference TRBV28 and TRBJ2-5, is DVKVTQSSRYLVKRTGEKVFLECVQDMDHENMFWYRQDPGLGLRLIYFSYDVKMKEKGDIPEGYSVSREKKERFSLILESASTNQTSMYLCASSPGGRLETQYFGPGTRLLVL.

This clonotype was recorded at least ten times. The gene calls are TRBV21-1 and TRBJ2-7. TRBV21-1 is a documented pseudogene. The CDR3 is 14 residues long. The CDR3: CASSKVYRSYEQYF. CDR3 DNA: TGTGCCAGCAGCAAAGTGTATCGGTCCTACGAGCAGTACTTC.

This clonotype has at least ten counts. The chain recombines TRBV19 with TRBJ1-1; 11 nucleotides match TRBD1. V dropped 6 bases and J dropped 3; count of bases not matched to a gene: 0. The CDR3 runs to 13 residues. In germline, CDR1 is LNHDA, CDR2 SQIVND (reference sequence). The CDR3 region is CASRGQGDTEAFF. CDR3 coding DNA: TGTGCCAGTAGGGGACAGGGGGACACTGAAGCTTTCTTT.

The table lists this clonotype with a few counts. V and J are TRBV7-2 and TRBJ1-6; TRBD1 matches at 8 bases. The germline gives CDR1 SGHTA, CDR2 FQGNSA. The CDR3 is made up of 17 amino acids. Unmatched junction bases numbered 12, after V lost 4 bases and J lost 7 bases. The CDR3 DNA sequence: TGTGCCAGCAGCTCCCAAACCCGGACAGGGACAAATTCACCCCTCCACTTT. This codes for CASSSQTRTGTNSPLHF.

At least ten counts were recorded for this clonotype. V and J are TRBV5-1 and TRBJ1-1; 7 nucleotides align to TRBD1. V was clipped by 4 bases and J by 3 bases; unmatched bases: 3. Germline lookup yields CDR1 SGHRS and CDR2 YFSETQ. The CDR3 loop spans 13 amino acids. This CDR3 reads CASSLRGDTEAFF. CDR3 sequence (DNA): TGCGCCAGCAGCCTCAGGGGGGACACTGAAGCTTTCTTT.

The chain recombines TRBV11-2 with TRBJ2-1; D is ambiguous. The CDR3 has 15 residues. CDR1 and CDR2 (germline): SGHAT, FQNNGV. The ends were cut back, 5 bases at V and 0 bases at J, with 11 bases in the middle. The CDR3 sequence: CASSLTTSSYNEQFF. The CDR3 DNA follows: TGTGCCAGCAGCCTTACAACGAGCTCCTACAATGAGCAGTTCTTC.

This clonotype was detected only a few times. J is TRBJ2-1 and V is TRBV6-2 or TRBV6-3, with D hard to call. V lost 2 bases and J 0 bases, leaving 8 bases between the germline ends. The CDR3 has 15 amino acids. The V gene's germline CDR1 is MNHEY and CDR2 SVGEGT. CDR3 DNA: TGTGCCAGCAGTTACGAGAATCTCTCCTACAATGAGCAGTTCTTC. Protein sequence: CASSYENLSYNEQFF.

CDR3 bases: TGTGCCAGCAGTTTAGGAGCAGGGGGGCTATTGGCTAACTATGGCTACACCTTC. Encoded protein: CASSLGAGGLLANYGYTF. V is TRBV28 and J is TRBJ1-2, with 7 bases matching TRBD1. The germline CDR1 and CDR2 sequences are MDHEN and SYDVKM. The CDR3 totals 18 residues. Trimming removed 2 bases from V and 0 bases from J; junction bases left unmatched: 12.

This clonotype was counted only a few times. The rearrangement joins TRBV7-9 to TRBJ1-4, with 7 bases that match TRBD1. The CDR3 has 14 residues. The ends lost 5 bases at V and 4 bases at J; junction bases unmatched: 4. CDR1 SEHNR and CDR2 FQNEAQ come from the germline V gene (reference sequence). Written as DNA, the CDR3 is TGTGCCAGCAGCCGTGGGACAGATAATGAAAAACTGTTTTTT. Its protein product is CASSRGTDNEKLFF.

The chain couples TRBV6-5 to TRBJ1-4; 9 positions agree with TRBD1. The CDR3 has 13 amino acids. J was trimmed by 6 bases and V by 8 bases; bases with no gene match: 4. Germline values: CDR1 MNHEY, CDR2 SVGAGI. CDR3 in DNA: TGTGCCAGCGGACAGGGGAGGGATGAAAAACTGTTTTTT. Translation: CASGQGRDEKLFF.

The chain uses TRBV12-3 or TRBV12-4 and TRBJ1-3; 7 bases align to TRBD1. J was trimmed by 3 bases and V by 6 bases; bases with no gene match: 8. The CDR3 contains 15 residues. The CDR3 protein is CASRQEGARGNTIYF. CDR3 coding DNA: TGTGCCAGCAGGCAAGAGGGGGCGCGTGGAAACACCATATATTTT.

This clonotype was seen ten or more times. The CDR3 reads CASRGGFVTDTQYF. In DNA form, the CDR3 reads TGTGCCAGTCGGGGGGGCTTTGTAACAGATACGCAGTATTTT. The chain uses TRBV27 and TRBJ2-3, with 8 bases identical to TRBD2. Per germline, CDR1 MNHEY and CDR2 SMNVEV (reference sequence). V lost 9 bases and J lost 3; bases outside the gene matches: 8. CDR3 length: 14 residues.

This clonotype was seen at least ten times. The V and J genes are TRBV6-5 and TRBJ2-3, with TRBD2 matching 11 bases. Germline V gives CDR1 MNHEY, CDR2 SVGAGI. The CDR3 length is 18 residues. Trimming removed 2 bases from V and 2 bases from J; junction bases left unmatched: 9. The CDR3 DNA reads as TGTGCCAGCAGTTACGCCGATGTAGCGGGGGGGTTCACAGATACGCAGTATTTT. Its translation is CASSYADVAGGFTDTQYF.

This clonotype was seen a few times. This chain links TRBV7-6 with TRBJ2-5; tentatively, D is TRBD1 or TRBD2 (5 bases each). Deletions cut 3 bases from V and 1 base from J, with 15 bases between. This CDR3 region has 16 residues. Germline CDR1 is SGHVS and CDR2 is FNYEAQ. This CDR3 reads CASSLMGPPIQETQYF. CDR3 nucleotides: TGTGCCAGCAGCTTGATGGGACCGCCGATCCAAGAGACCCAGTACTTC.

The rearrangement uses TRBV20-1 and TRBJ2-7; D is possibly TRBD2 (7 bases). Germline CDR1 is DFQATT and CDR2 is SNEGSKA (reference sequence). V shed 6 bases and J shed 2 bases, with 14 bases lying between them. CDR3 length equals 13 residues. As DNA, the CDR3 is TGCAGTGCAGGGGGGGTACGGGCCTACGAGCAGTACTTC. It specifies CSAGGVRAYEQYF.

In DNA form, the CDR3 reads TGTGCCAGCAGCCAAGTACAGGATAGCTCCTACGAGCAGTACTTC. Translation: CASSQVQDSSYEQYF. The chain has TRBV4-2 and TRBJ2-7; possibly TRBD1 for D (5 bases). The germline CDR1 and CDR2 sequences are LGHNA and YNFKEQ. Trimming removed 1 base from V and 0 bases from J, with 10 bases in between. The CDR3 covers 15 residues.

The J gene is TRBJ1-1, the V gene TRBV21-1. TRBV21-1 is recorded as a pseudogene. The CDR3 is 17 amino acids. The CDR3 bases are TGTGCCAGCAGCAACCCGTCCGTTTCCAATTCGAACACTGAAGCTTTCTTT. Protein: CASSNPSVSNSNTEAFF.

This clonotype occurred many times. The chain combines TRBV12-3 or TRBV12-4 with TRBJ2-6; unclear D gene. This CDR3 has 14 residues. The V and J ends lost 6 bases and 1 base respectively, with 7 bases between them. In DNA, the CDR3 is TGTGCCAGCAGAGAGACATCTGGGGCCAACGTCCTGACTTTC. It yields the protein CASRETSGANVLTF.

This clonotype was seen repeatedly, ten times or more. V and J are TRBV5-1 and TRBJ2-2; 11 bases agree with TRBD1. V lost 4 bases, J lost 3 bases, and 5 bases stayed unmatched. This CDR3 has 16 amino acids. Per germline, CDR1 SGHRS and CDR2 YFSETQ. CDR3 amino acids: CASSRGQGVYTGELFF. Written as DNA, the CDR3 is TGCGCCAGCAGCCGGGGACAGGGGGTCTACACCGGGGAGCTGTTTTTT. The complete variable domain, with remaining parts taken from reference TRBV5-1 and TRBJ2-2, reads KAGVTQTPRYLIKTRGQQVTLSCSPISGHRSVSWYQQTPGQGLQFLFEYFSETQRNKGNFPGRFSGRQFSNSRSEMNVSTLELGDSALYLCASSRGQGVYTGELFFGEGSRLTVL.

This clonotype was seen only a few times. The chain employs TRBV5-1 and TRBJ1-3; D perhaps matches TRBD1 (6 bases). Deletions cut 4 bases from V and 2 bases from J, with 10 bases between. The CDR3 has 14 amino acids. In germline, CDR1 is SGHRS, CDR2 YFSETQ. The CDR3 nucleotides read TGCGCCAGCAGCCAACAGGGCCCTGGAAACACCATATATTTT. Translation: CASSQQGPGNTIYF.

The V call is TRBV6-2 or TRBV6-3, the J call TRBJ2-3; D is undetermined. CDR3 length: 13 amino acids. With 2 bases removed from V and 7 bases from J, the gap between germline ends came to 10 bases. Germline assignment: CDR1 MNHEY and CDR2 SVGEGT. The CDR3 coding sequence is TGTGCCAGCAGTTACCCAGTGGGTAATACGCAGTATTTT. This sequence encodes CASSYPVGNTQYF.

This rearrangement joins TRBV18 to TRBJ2-3; 7 bases are a match to TRBD2. Per the germline V gene, CDR1 is KGHSH and CDR2 is LQKENI. V lost 3 bases, J lost 4 bases, and 7 bases stayed unmatched. The CDR3 contains 15 residues. CDR3 coding DNA: TGTGCCAGCTCACCCCCTTGGGGAGGGCCAGATACGCAGTATTTT. Translating gives CASSPPWGGPDTQYF.

This clonotype was detected a few times. The chain joins TRBV4-2 to TRBJ2-5, with D perhaps matching TRBD2 (6 bases). Germline V lookup: CDR1 LGHNA, CDR2 YNFKEQ. The CDR3 has 15 residues. V lost 3 bases and J 5 bases, leaving 16 bases between the germline ends. CDR3 sequence reads: CASSHSSGTRETQYF. The CDR3 nucleotides are TGTGCCAGCAGCCACTCTTCAGGGACTCGGGAGACCCAGTACTTC.